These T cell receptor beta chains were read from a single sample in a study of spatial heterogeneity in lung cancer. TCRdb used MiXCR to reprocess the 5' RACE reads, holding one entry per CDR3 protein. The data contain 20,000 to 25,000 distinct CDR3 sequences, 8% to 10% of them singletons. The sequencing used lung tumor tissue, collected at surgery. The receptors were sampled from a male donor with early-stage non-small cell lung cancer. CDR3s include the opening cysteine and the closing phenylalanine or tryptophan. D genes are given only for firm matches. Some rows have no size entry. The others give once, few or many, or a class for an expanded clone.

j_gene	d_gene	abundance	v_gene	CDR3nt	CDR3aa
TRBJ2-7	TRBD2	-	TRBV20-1	TGCAGTGCTAGAGTTCCTAGCGGGAGTAGATACGAGCAGTACTTC	CSARVPSGSRYEQYF
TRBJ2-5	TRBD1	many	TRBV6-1	TGTGCCAGCAGTGAAGTAGGGGGCTGGGAGACCCAGTACTTC	CASSEVGGWETQYF
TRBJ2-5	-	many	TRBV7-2	TGTGCCAGCAGCTTCCGGGGCGAAGAGACCCAGTACTTC	CASSFRGEETQYF
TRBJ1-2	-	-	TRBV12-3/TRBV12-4	TGTGCCAGCACCGGGAGATCCGGATATGGCTACACCTTC	CASTGRSGYGYTF
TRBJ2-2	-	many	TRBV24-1	TGTGCCACCGGGGAGGGGGCCTTCAACGCGAACACCGGGGAGCTGTTTTTT	CATGEGAFNANTGELFF
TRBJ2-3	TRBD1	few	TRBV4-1	TGCGCCAGCAGCCCGACAGGGGGTTTCACAGATACGCAGTATTTT	CASSPTGGFTDTQYF
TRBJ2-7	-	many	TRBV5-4	TGTGCCAGCAGCTTGGCCAATTCCCACTTTTACGAGCAGTACTTC	CASSLANSHFYEQYF
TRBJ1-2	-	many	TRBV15	TGTGCCACCAGCAGAGATGGAGCCGGCGGCTACACCTTC	CATSRDGAGGYTF
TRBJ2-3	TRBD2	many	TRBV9	TGTGCCAGCAGCGTAGGGTCCAGCGGGAGAACAGATACGCAGTATTTT	CASSVGSSGRTDTQYF
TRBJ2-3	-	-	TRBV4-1	TGCGCCAGCAGCCAAGAGAGGACAACATCAGCAGATACGCAGTATTTT	CASSQERTTSADTQYF
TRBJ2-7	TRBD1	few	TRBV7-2	TGTGCCAGCAGCTTCAAACGGACAGGGAAGGGAGAGCAGTACTTC	CASSFKRTGKGEQYF
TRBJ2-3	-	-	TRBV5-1	TGCGCCAGCAGCCGACCGACAGATACGCAGTATTTT	CASSRPTDTQYF
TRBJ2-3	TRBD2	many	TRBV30	TGTGCCTCAACCCTTAGCGGGGGGAGCACAGATACGCAGTATTTT	CASTLSGGSTDTQYF
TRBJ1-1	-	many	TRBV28	TGTGCCAGCAGTTTAGCGGGATATGGCACTGAAGCTTTCTTT	CASSLAGYGTEAFF
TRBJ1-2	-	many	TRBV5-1	TGCGCCAGCAGCTTGGCCGGCGGGGAGGAATATGGCTACACCTTC	CASSLAGGEEYGYTF
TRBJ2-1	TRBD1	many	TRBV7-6	TGTGCCAGCAGCGTCGACCGACAGGGGTACAATGAGCAGTTCTTC	CASSVDRQGYNEQFF
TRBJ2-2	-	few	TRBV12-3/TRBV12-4	TGTGCCAGCAGTCCAGGAAGGAAGGGCACCGGGGAGCTGTTTTTT	CASSPGRKGTGELFF
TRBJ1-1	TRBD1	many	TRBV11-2	TGTGCCAGCAGCTCCTATCCCGAGACAGGGGACACTGAAGCTTTCTTT	CASSSYPETGDTEAFF
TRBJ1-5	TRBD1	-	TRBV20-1	TGCAGTGCTGGACAGGGGGCGAGCAATCAGCCCCAGCATTTT	CSAGQGASNQPQHF
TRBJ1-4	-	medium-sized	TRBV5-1	TGCGCCAGCAGCTTGGCGGGCCTTGAACTGTTTTTT	CASSLAGLELFF
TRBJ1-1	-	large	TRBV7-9	TGTGCCAGCAGCTTAGAGGATACTGAAGCTTTCTTT	CASSLEDTEAFF
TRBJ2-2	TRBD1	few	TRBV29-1	TGCAGCGTTTGTCCTACAGGGGTAGGAACCGGGGAGCTGTTTTTT	CSVCPTGVGTGELFF
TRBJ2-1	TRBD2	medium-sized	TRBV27	TGTGCCAGCAGTCCCCTCTGGACGGGGGGTCACAATGAGCAGTTCTTC	CASSPLWTGGHNEQFF
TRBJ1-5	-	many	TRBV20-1	TGCAGTGCTAGTTGGGGGCAGGAGCCCCAGCATTTT	CSASWGQEPQHF
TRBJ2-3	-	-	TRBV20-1	TGCAGTACCCCCTTTTTAGATACGCAGTATTTT	CSTPFLDTQYF
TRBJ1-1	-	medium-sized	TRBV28	TGTGCCAGCAGTTTTTCGGGGGAAGGTATCGCTGAAGCTTTCTTT	CASSFSGEGIAEAFF
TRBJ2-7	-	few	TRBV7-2	TGTGCCAGCAGCCACGGATTCTACGAGCAGTACTTC	CASSHGFYEQYF
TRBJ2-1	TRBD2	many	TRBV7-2	TGTGCCAGCAGGCTAGCGGGGGGGCCCTACAATGAGCAGTTCTTC	CASRLAGGPYNEQFF
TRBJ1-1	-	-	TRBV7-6	TGTGCCAGCAGCTTCGACCAGCACGGGGGCACTGAAGCTTTCTTT	CASSFDQHGGTEAFF